These 31 T cell receptor beta chains were sequenced from one sample in a study of cytomegalovirus exposure and HLA in healthy donors. PCR was performed using 60 Vbeta and 13 Jbeta primers. This table comes from immunoSEQ multiplex PCR, and its TCRdb copy is limited to in-frame clones, with some not included. This table holds about 130,000 clones, 75% to 90% found once. Sequenced material: PBMCs. Source of these receptors: a man aged 40-50 years in good health and CMV-seronegative.

CDR3 protein: CATSWGDRGTDTQYF. In nucleotides, the CDR3 is TGTGCCACCAGCTGGGGGGACCGGGGCACAGATACGCAGTATTTT. The chain has TRBV15 and TRBJ2-3; TRBD2 is a possible D gene (6 bases). V was clipped by 5 bases and J by 1 base, with 13 bases between them. Looked up from germline, CDR1 is LNHNV and CDR2 is YYDKDF (reference sequence). The CDR3 totals 15 residues.

This clone showed up just a few times. This sample also contains other DNA sequences that code for the same CDR3. The chain links TRBV2 to TRBJ2-6; D gene uncertain. The CDR3 totals 12 residues. Germline-derived CDR1 and CDR2 are SNHLY and FYNNEI. V dropped 5 bases and J dropped 3 bases, with 2 bases sitting between them. CDR3 in DNA: TGTGCCAGCAGTTATGGGGCCAACGTCCTGACTTTC. Encoded protein: CASSYGANVLTF.

This clone has a single count. The rearrangement joins TRBV28 to TRBJ1-2; D not certain. V was clipped by 8 bases and J by 2 bases, with 12 bases between them. The CDR3 runs to 13 residues. Germline assignment: CDR1 MDHEN and CDR2 SYDVKM. Here the CDR3 DNA reads TGTGCCAGCCACCGCGAATTCAACTATGGCTACACCTTC. Translation gives CASHREFNYGYTF.

The V gene is TRBV19, the J gene TRBJ2-7; 9 positions match TRBD2. The CDR3 has 16 residues. Looked up from germline, CDR1 is LNHDA and CDR2 is SQIVND (reference sequence). V lost 4 bases, J lost 0 bases, and 7 bases stayed unmatched. The CDR3 sequence: CASSRGSGRPSYEQYF. DNA for the CDR3: TGTGCCAGTAGTAGGGGTAGCGGGAGACCCTCCTACGAGCAGTACTTC.

The chain is built from TRBV20-1 and TRBJ1-2; no firm D call. Germline CDR1 and CDR2: DFQATT and SNEGSKA (reference sequence). Trimming removed 7 bases at V and 2 bases at J, with 5 bases between. This CDR3 is built from 10 residues. CDR3 region: CSVSNYGYTF. For the CDR3, the DNA is TGCAGTGTGTCAAACTATGGCTACACCTTC.

This clone was detected a few times. Because the CDR3 is missing its conserved closing phenylalanine or tryptophan, this is likely a read error. This chain connects TRBV29-1 to TRBJ1-3; tentatively, D is TRBD1 (5 bases). V dropped 6 bases and J dropped 0 bases, with 6 bases sitting between them. The V gene's germline CDR1 is SQVTM and CDR2 ANQGSEA. The CDR3 extends over 12 amino acids. As DNA, the CDR3 is TGCAGCGTGACAGTCTCTGGAAACACCATATATGTT. This sequence encodes CSVTVSGNTIYV.

There are a few counts of this clone. For the CDR3, the DNA is TGTGCCAGCAGTTACTCGGGGCTTTATAATGAAAAACTGTTTTTT. Protein: CASSYSGLYNEKLFF. V gene TRBV6-5 combines with J gene TRBJ1-4; possibly TRBD1 for D (5 bases). This CDR3 spans 15 amino acids. Trimming removed 0 bases at V and 4 bases at J, with 9 bases between. The germline CDR1 and CDR2 sequences are MNHEY and SVGAGI.

The chain employs TRBV29-1 and TRBJ2-7; the D gene is possibly TRBD1 (5 bases). The germline gives CDR1 SQVTM, CDR2 ANQGSEA. Trimming removed 4 bases from V and 4 bases from J, with 8 bases in between. The CDR3 extends over 11 amino acids. CDR3 protein: CSVAGLYEQYF. In DNA form, the CDR3 reads TGCAGCGTTGCAGGGTTGTACGAGCAGTACTTC.

This clone was seen only once. The chain combines TRBV7-8 with TRBJ1-1; D ambiguous. Trimming took off 8 bases at V and 6 bases at J, with 13 bases between the two ends. The CDR3 length is 12 residues. CDR1 is SGHVS, CDR2 FQNEAQ, per germline. CDR3 in DNA: TGTGCCAGCGGAGGGCACGAGGCTGAAGCTTTCTTT. This sequence encodes CASGGHEAEAFF.

The CDR3 region is CASTPRSLNTGELFF. DNA of the CDR3: TGTGCCAGCACCCCGAGGTCTCTGAACACCGGGGAGCTGTTTTTT. V is TRBV7-2 and J is TRBJ2-2; the D is unclear. CDR1 is SGHTA, CDR2 FQGNSA, per germline. Deletions cut 7 bases from V and 1 base from J, with 13 bases between. CDR3 length: 15 residues.

The table lists this clone with a count of one. The V call is TRBV4-2, the J call TRBJ2-7; 10 bases match TRBD2. The trim removed 2 bases at V and 7 bases at J, leaving 8 bases unmatched. Germline assignment: CDR1 LGHNA and CDR2 YNFKEQ. The CDR3 has 15 residues. The chain's CDR3 is CASSQTGTSDSEQYF. CDR3 in DNA: TGTGCCAGCAGCCAAACCGGGACTAGCGATTCAGAGCAGTACTTC.

V is TRBV7-2 and J is TRBJ1-4; no clear D gene. Germline V CDR1 and CDR2: SGHTA, FQGNSA. The CDR3 length is 13 residues. Trimming stripped 1 base from V and 8 bases from J, with 8 bases between. CDR3 coding DNA: TGTGCCAGCAGCTTAGAGCGGGGAGAAAAACTGTTTTTT. Its protein is CASSLERGEKLFF.

The V and J genes are TRBV2 and TRBJ2-7; 7 bases are a match to TRBD1. The V segment lost 5 bases and the J segment 0 bases; nucleotides outside the gene matches: 10. The CDR3 contains 16 residues. CDR1 and CDR2 from the germline V gene are SNHLY and FYNNEI. This CDR3 is CASSQTGAISSYEQYF. DNA of the CDR3: TGTGCCAGCAGTCAAACAGGGGCAATCAGCTCCTACGAGCAGTACTTC.

The genes are TRBV5-6 and TRBJ2-2; 11 bases line up with TRBD2. The V segment lost 3 bases and the J segment 4 bases; nucleotides outside the gene matches: 11. Germline loops: CDR1 SGHDT, CDR2 YYEEEE. This CDR3 has 18 residues. In DNA, the CDR3 is TGTGCCAGCAGCTCAACCCCCGGGACTAGCGGAACCACCGGGGAGCTGTTTTTT. Translation: CASSSTPGTSGTTGELFF.

The chain is built from TRBV5-1 and TRBJ2-3; 7 bases match TRBD1. V lost 4 bases, J lost 1 base, and 9 bases stayed unmatched. The CDR3 extends over 16 amino acids. Germline V gene data show CDR1 as SGHRS and CDR2 as YFSETQ. The CDR3 DNA reads TGCGCCAGCAGCCGACAGGGAGCCAGTGGCACAGATACGCAGTATTTT. It is translated as CASSRQGASGTDTQYF. The entire variable domain, with the rest obtained from reference TRBV5-1 and TRBJ2-3, is as follows: KAGVTQTPRYLIKTRGQQVTLSCSPISGHRSVSWYQQTPGQGLQFLFEYFSETQRNKGNFPGRFSGRQFSNSRSEMNVSTLELGDSALYLCASSRQGASGTDTQYFGPGTRLTVL.

The sample holds one count of this clone. The V and J genes are TRBV27 and TRBJ1-3; D is possibly TRBD1 (5 bases). This CDR3 contains 15 residues. The germline V gene encodes CDR1 MNHEY and CDR2 SMNVEV (reference sequence). Between the trimmed V and J ends, which lost 8 bases and 2 bases, there was a span of 16 bases. The CDR3 coding sequence is TGTGCCAGCGGCGGTCCAGGGATCGCTGGAAACACCATATATTTT. Translated, it gives CASGGPGIAGNTIYF.

The chain couples TRBV10-1 to TRBJ2-2, with TRBD2 as a possible D gene (5 bases). V was pared by 1 base and J by 6 bases, with 6 bases between. The CDR3 is 13 amino acids. In germline, CDR1 is WNHNN, CDR2 SYGVQD (reference sequence). CDR3 nucleotide sequence: TGCGCCAGCAGTGAGTTTAGCGCCGGGGAGCTGTTTTTT. This sequence encodes CASSEFSAGELFF.

The chain has TRBV7-8 and TRBJ1-2; D is ambiguous. There are 15 residues in the CDR3. The germline V gene has CDR1 SGHVS and CDR2 FQNEAQ. The V gene lost 4 bases and the J gene lost 0 bases, with 12 bases spanning the gap. CDR3 in amino acids: CASSSFPAANYGYTF. The CDR3 DNA reads TGTGCCAGCAGCTCCTTTCCCGCAGCTAACTATGGCTACACCTTC. Full variable domain (missing parts from reference TRBV7-8 and TRBJ1-2): GAGVSQSPRYKVAKRGQDVALRCDPISGHVSLFWYQQALGQGPEFLTYFQNEAQLDKSGLPSDRFFAERPEGSVSTLKIQRTQQEDSAVYLCASSSFPAANYGYTFGSGTRLTVV.

The chain combines TRBV27 with TRBJ2-7, with 9 bases identical to TRBD2. The CDR3 has 16 residues. Per germline, CDR1 MNHEY and CDR2 SMNVEV (reference sequence). V was pared by 4 bases and J by 8 bases, with 15 bases of the junction left unmatched. In nucleotides, the CDR3 is TGTGCCAGCAGTTCGACGGGAAGCGGGAGGCCCCCCAAGCAGTACTTC. It is translated as CASSSTGSGRPPKQYF.

The chain uses TRBV13 and TRBJ2-7; D is possibly TRBD1 (5 bases). Germline CDR1 PRHDT, CDR2 FYEKMQ (reference sequence). V dropped 3 bases and J dropped 0 bases, with 9 bases sitting between them. The CDR3 covers 14 residues. Here the CDR3 DNA reads TGTGCCAGCAGCTTCCGCAGGGCCTCCTACGAGCAGTACTTC. It is translated as CASSFRRASYEQYF. Full variable domain (remainder filled in from reference TRBV13 and TRBJ2-7): AAGVIQSPRHLIKEKRETATLKCYPIPRHDTVYWYQQGPGQDPQFLISFYEKMQSDKGSIPDRFSAQQFSDYHSELNMSSLELGDSALYFCASSFRRASYEQYFGPGTRLTVT.

The chain joins TRBV2 to TRBJ2-5; tentatively, D is TRBD1 (5 bases). Germline V gene data show CDR1 as SNHLY and CDR2 as FYNNEI. The CDR3 loop spans 15 amino acids. V was cut by 1 base and J by 2 bases, with 11 bases left in between. The CDR3 here is CASSEERGGQETQYF. CDR3 DNA sequence: TGTGCCAGCAGTGAAGAAAGGGGTGGGCAAGAGACCCAGTACTTC.

In its sample, this clone was seen once. The sample has other DNA sequences that encode this CDR3 too. The chain joins TRBV28 to TRBJ2-7; 10 bases map to TRBD1. This CDR3 is built from 13 residues. Germline lookup yields CDR1 MDHEN and CDR2 SYDVKM. Trimming at V came to 6 bases and at J to 3 bases, leaving 2 bases not matched to a gene. CDR3 sequence reads: CASRGQGIYEQYF. In DNA, the CDR3 is TGTGCCAGCAGGGGACAGGGGATCTACGAGCAGTACTTC.

This clone was observed a few times. V gene TRBV5-4 combines with J gene TRBJ1-2, with TRBD1 matching over 7 bases. There are 13 residues in the CDR3. CDR1 is SGHNT and CDR2 is YYREEE in the germline V gene (reference sequence). Trimming took 2 bases from V and 4 from J; bases not matched to a gene: 2. This CDR3 is CASSLQGSYGYTF. The CDR3, as DNA: TGTGCCAGCAGCTTACAGGGGTCCTATGGCTACACCTTC.

This sequence joins TRBV11-2 and TRBJ2-7; TRBD1 aligns across 8 bases. The trim removed 1 base at V and 4 bases at J, leaving 15 bases unmatched. Germline loops: CDR1 SGHAT, CDR2 FQNNGV. The length of the CDR3 is 18 residues. The CDR3, as DNA: TGTGCCAGCAGCTTAGTTGGTTACGCAGGGGGCAATGGGTACGAGCAGTACTTC. Residues: CASSLVGYAGGNGYEQYF.

The table lists this clone with a count of one. The V call is TRBV9, the J call TRBJ1-1, with TRBD1 as a possible D gene (5 bases). The V and J ends lost 3 bases and 1 base respectively, with 13 bases between them. The CDR3 loop spans 15 amino acids. The germline CDR1 and CDR2 sequences are SGDLS and YYNGEE. The CDR3 DNA reads as TGTGCCAGCAGCGCACCAATTAGGGGGAACACTGAAGCTTTCTTT. Its protein product is CASSAPIRGNTEAFF.

In its sample, this clone was seen a few times. This chain connects TRBV7-8 to TRBJ2-5; D gene ambiguous. Trimming removed 3 bases at V and 2 bases at J, with 13 bases between. This CDR3 has 15 amino acids. CDR1 and CDR2 from the germline V gene are SGHVS and FQNEAQ. The CDR3 protein is CASSFYYPPQETQYF. The DNA for the CDR3 is TGTGCCAGCAGCTTCTACTACCCGCCGCAAGAGACCCAGTACTTC.

This chain connects TRBV6-1 to TRBJ2-7; TRBD1 agrees at 9 bases. The germline gives CDR1 MNHNS, CDR2 SASEGT. Trimming removed 6 bases from V and 3 bases from J; junction bases left unmatched: 3. This CDR3 comprises 13 residues. The CDR3 loop is CASRPGQGYEQYF. DNA for the CDR3: TGTGCCAGCAGACCGGGACAGGGCTACGAGCAGTACTTC.

This rearrangement joins TRBV5-6 to TRBJ1-3; the D gene is possibly TRBD1 (5 bases). Trimming left V 4 bases short and J 1 base short, with 15 bases between. The CDR3 is 16 amino acids. Germline V gene lookup returns CDR1 SGHDT and CDR2 YYEEEE. This chain's CDR3 is CASSPSQGWSGNTIYF. CDR3 sequence (DNA): TGTGCCAGCAGCCCCTCCCAGGGTTGGTCTGGAAACACCATATATTTT.

This chain links TRBV10-3 with TRBJ2-1; 8 bases are shared with TRBD1. With V trimmed by 11 bases and J by 4 bases, 7 bases remained unmatched. The germline CDR1 and CDR2 sequences are ENHRY and SYGVKD. This CDR3 is 13 amino acids long. The CDR3 DNA reads TGTGCCGCGCAGGGGGCGGGATACAATGAGCAGTTCTTC. Translated, it gives CAAQGAGYNEQFF.

The chain couples TRBV28 to TRBJ2-7; D is uncertain. The CDR3 has 15 amino acids. The V and J ends lost 2 bases and 2 bases respectively, with 13 bases between them. Per the germline V gene, CDR1 is MDHEN and CDR2 is SYDVKM. CDR3 loop: CASSLSSTSTYEQYF. Here the CDR3 DNA reads TGTGCCAGCAGTTTAAGTAGTACTTCCACCTACGAGCAGTACTTC.

This clone was seen just once. This CDR3 is missing its conserved last phenylalanine or tryptophan, likely due to a read error. The DNA is left out, because the CDR3 cannot be placed on it with certainty; the CDR3 is given as TCRdb lists it. The chain couples TRBV5-4 to TRBJ2-7; the table's TRBD2 call for D was not verified on the DNA. In germline, CDR1 is SGHNT, CDR2 YYREEE (reference sequence). Termini included, the CDR3 measures 8 amino acids. This CDR3 is CASSSNRG.